The sequence of this T cell receptor (beta chain) was determined in a study of blood T cells in healthy people across ages. V was trimmed by 11 bases and J by 6 bases, leaving 16 bases between them. Germline V gene sequence: CDR1 MNHEY, CDR2 SVGAGI. The CDR3 covers 13 residues. For the second PCR, which ran for about 6 to 11 cycles, a sample-barcoded 5' primer and a J-beta primer mix were used. TCRdb fed the 5' RACE reads into MiXCR, producing one record per CDR3 protein. The sample carries approximately 880,000 distinct CDR3 sequences, 48% recorded once. J is TRBJ1-4 and V is TRBV6-5; a weak D match, TRBD1 (6 bases). The sample comprised blood. The clonotype comes from a man aged 30-40 years in good health. The CDR3 DNA is TGTGCCGGATCCTCAGGGGACGATGAAAAACTGTTTTTT. Protein sequence: CAGSSGDDEKLFF.